This entry lists 14 T cell receptor beta chains sequenced from one sample in a study of T cells in women clearing cervical HPV infection. Produced via immunoSEQ multiplex PCR; TCRdb's table is partial and in-frame only. This sample contains some 23,000 clones. The specimen was blood buffy coat. These receptors came from a woman between 18 and 70 years old with a cervical HPV16 infection that either progressed to CIN3+ or cleared (not recorded which).

For this clone: The CDR3 goes on 3 residues after the read ends, and that part is filled in from the germline J gene. V gene TRBV5-1 combines with J gene TRBJ2-5; 8 nucleotides match TRBD1. After removal of 3 bases from V and 5 bases from J, the junction contained 15 bases not matched to a gene. From germline, CDR1 is SGHRS and CDR2 YFSETQ. The CDR3 is made up of 17 amino acids. The CDR3 here is CASSSTVATGAGETQYF. The CDR3 DNA, read in part, is TGCGCCAGCAGCTCCACCGTGGCGACAGGGGCCGGGGAGACC.

On this clone: The read halts 3 residues ahead of the CDR3 end, with the missing end drawn from the germline J gene. This rearrangement joins TRBV6-2 or TRBV6-3 to TRBJ1-5; 8 positions match TRBD1. Looked up from germline, CDR1 is MNHEY and CDR2 is SVGEGT. The CDR3 totals 17 residues. V shed 2 bases and J 3 bases; nucleotides not matched to a gene: 9. The CDR3 region is CASSYEATGVTNQPQHF. The covered CDR3 bases are TGTGCCAGCAGTTACGAGGCGACAGGGGTTACCAATCAGCCC.

With regard to this clone: The identical CDR3 is also encoded by other nucleotide sequences in the sample. CDR3 in amino acids: CASRVTGLKGGYTF. The sequenced part of the CDR3 DNA is TGTGCCAGCAGAGTGACAGGGCTTAAAGGTGGT. The chain employs TRBV2 and TRBJ1-2; 7 positions match TRBD1. The missing CDR3 end, 3 residues past where the read stops, is filled in from the germline J gene. Germline CDR1 SNHLY, CDR2 FYNNEI. The CDR3 length is 14 residues.

On this clone itself: Read coverage stops 3 residues before the CDR3 terminus; the germline J gene supplies the remainder. The V call is TRBV7-2, the J call TRBJ2-1; maybe TRBD2 (5 bases). This CDR3 has 14 residues. Germline lookup yields CDR1 SGHTA and CDR2 FQGNSA. V gave up 0 bases and J gave up 6 bases, with 9 bases separating them. The CDR3 spells CASSLAASSNEQFF. CDR3 DNA, as far as it was read: TGTGCCAGCAGCTTAGCGGCTAGCTCCAATGAG.

As regards this clone: The DNA ends 3 residues before the CDR3 does, and the rest of the CDR3 is filled in from the germline J gene. The genes are TRBV11-1 and TRBJ2-3; 9 nucleotides align to TRBD1. This CDR3 has 15 amino acids. The germline V gene encodes CDR1 SGHAT and CDR2 FQDESV (reference sequence). CDR3 DNA (partial): TGTGCCAGCAGCTTAGGGGACAGGGACCGAGAGACG. This gives the protein CASSLGDRDRET. The full CDR3 protein reads CASSLGDRDRETQYF.

In regard to this clone: The read ends 3 residues before the CDR3 terminus; that terminus is restored from the germline J gene. The rearrangement links TRBV2 to TRBJ2-1; D remains ambiguous. The germline V gene encodes CDR1 SNHLY and CDR2 FYNNEI. The CDR3 runs 13 residues. V shed 6 bases and J shed 7 bases, with 13 bases lying between them. The CDR3 region is CASSIEFRNEQFF. The sequenced CDR3 bases are TGTGCCAGCAGCATCGAATTCCGGAATGAG.

Details on this clone: The read finishes 3 residues shy of the CDR3 end, and the germline J gene is used to complete it. The chain couples TRBV7-9 to TRBJ2-4; 7 nucleotides match TRBD1. Germline assignment: CDR1 SEHNR and CDR2 FQNEAQ (reference sequence). The CDR3 has 14 amino acids. The CDR3 bases that were read are TGTGCCAGCAGCTTAGCCTTTACAGGGGTCGGT. Protein: CASSLAFTGVG. The full CDR3 is CASSLAFTGVGQYF.

In the case of this clone: The CDR3 is cut off 3 residues early in the read; its end comes from the germline J gene. The chain links TRBV30 to TRBJ1-5; a weak D match, TRBD1 (5 bases). Deletions cut 0 bases from V and 5 bases from J, with 8 bases between. The CDR3 is 13 residues long. Germline V CDR1 and CDR2: GTSNPN, SVGIG (reference sequence). The sequenced CDR3 bases are TGTGCCTGGAGTGTCCAGGGAGATCAGCCC. This encodes CAWSVQGDQP. The entire CDR3 protein reads CAWSVQGDQPQHF. The variable domain in full, completed from reference TRBV30 and TRBJ1-5, reads SQTIHQWPATLVQPVGSPLSLECTVEGTSNPNLYWYRQAAGRGLQLLFYSVGIGQISSEVPQNLSASRPQDRQFILSSKKLLLSDSGFYLCAWSVQGDQPQHFGDGTRLSIL.

Details on this clone: The read ends 3 residues early relative to the CDR3; the germline J gene fills the gap. The genes are TRBV10-3 and TRBJ2-7; D is ambiguous. Germline V gene lookup returns CDR1 ENHRY and CDR2 SYGVKD. The CDR3 covers 15 residues. V was shortened by 7 bases and J by 1 base, with 17 bases between the two germline ends. The chain's CDR3 is CAITPSGLNSYEQYF. CDR3 bases read: TGTGCCATCACACCATCGGGTCTGAATTCCTACGAG.

In the case of this clone: The CDR3 goes on 3 residues after the read ends, and that part is filled in from the germline J gene. The chain combines TRBV7-9 with TRBJ1-2, with no clear D. The V end was cut by 5 bases, the J end by 5 bases, with 9 bases between. Germline V CDR1 and CDR2: SEHNR, FQNEAQ (reference sequence). The CDR3 is 12 residues long. CDR3 in amino acids: CASSPDNYGYTF. CDR3 DNA (partial): TGTGCCAGCAGCCCCGACAATTATGGC.

As concerns this clone: One junction end disagrees with the germline gene, perhaps due to a read error. The CDR3 goes on 3 residues after the read ends, and that part is filled in from the germline J gene. The V call is TRBV4-1, the J call TRBJ1-2; 9 bases align to TRBD1. The germline CDR1 and CDR2 sequences are MGHRA and YSYEKL. This CDR3 comprises 18 residues. The sequenced part of the CDR3 DNA is TGCCCCAGCAGCCAACGTTTGACCGCGGGACAGGGAAACTATGGC. Translating it yields CPSSQRLTAGQGNYG. The entire CDR3 sequence reads CPSSQRLTAGQGNYGYTF.

A word on this clone: The CDR3 is cut off 3 residues early in the read; its end comes from the germline J gene. The rearrangement joins TRBV2 to TRBJ2-2; TRBD1 matches 8 bases. This CDR3 has 15 amino acids. Germline-derived CDR1 and CDR2 are SNHLY and FYNNEI. V dropped 6 bases and J dropped 7; count of bases not matched to a gene: 10. Incomplete CDR3 DNA: TGTGCCAGCAGGAGTGACAGGGGCCTCCTCGGGGAG. Encoded protein: CASRSDRGLLGE. The whole CDR3 protein is CASRSDRGLLGELFF.

As to this clone: Coverage ceases 3 residues before the CDR3 finishes, and the germline J gene fills in the end. V usage is TRBV7-2 and J usage is TRBJ2-5; tentatively, D is TRBD1 (6 bases). The CDR3 sequence is 14 residues long. The V end lost 1 base, the J end lost 4 bases, and 10 bases lay between the germline ends. The V gene's germline CDR1 is SGHTA and CDR2 FQGNSA. The sequenced part of the CDR3 DNA is TGTGCCAGCAGCTTAGGCCAGGGGACAGAGACC. Translating it yields CASSLGQGTET. The CDR3 in full is CASSLGQGTETQYF.

The CDR3 DNA, read in part, is TGCGCCAGCAGCTTGGAGGCAGGGGGTCAGCCC. This gives the protein CASSLEAGGQP. The complete CDR3 protein is CASSLEAGGQPQHF. J is TRBJ1-5 and V is TRBV5-1, with 7 bases matching TRBD1. The read finishes 3 residues shy of the CDR3 end, and the germline J gene is used to complete it. The CDR3 runs to 14 residues. V gave up 0 bases and J gave up 6 bases; unmatched junction bases: 3. CDR1 and CDR2 from the germline V gene are SGHRS and YFSETQ.